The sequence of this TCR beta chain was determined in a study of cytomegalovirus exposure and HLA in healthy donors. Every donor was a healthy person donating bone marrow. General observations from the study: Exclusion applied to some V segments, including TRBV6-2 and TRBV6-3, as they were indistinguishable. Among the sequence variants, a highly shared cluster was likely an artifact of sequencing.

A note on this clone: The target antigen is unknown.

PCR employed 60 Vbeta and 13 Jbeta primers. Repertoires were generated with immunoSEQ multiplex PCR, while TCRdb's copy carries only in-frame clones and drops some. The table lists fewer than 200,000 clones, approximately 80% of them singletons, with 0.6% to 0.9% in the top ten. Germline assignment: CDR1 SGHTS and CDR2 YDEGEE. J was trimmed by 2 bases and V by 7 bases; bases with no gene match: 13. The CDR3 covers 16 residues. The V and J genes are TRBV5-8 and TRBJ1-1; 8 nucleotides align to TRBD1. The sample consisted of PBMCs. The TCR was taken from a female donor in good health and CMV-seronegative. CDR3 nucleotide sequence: TGTGCCAGCTCGCAGGGGGCGCGGGCGAGAAACACTGAAGCTTTCTTT. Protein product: CASSQGARARNTEAFF.